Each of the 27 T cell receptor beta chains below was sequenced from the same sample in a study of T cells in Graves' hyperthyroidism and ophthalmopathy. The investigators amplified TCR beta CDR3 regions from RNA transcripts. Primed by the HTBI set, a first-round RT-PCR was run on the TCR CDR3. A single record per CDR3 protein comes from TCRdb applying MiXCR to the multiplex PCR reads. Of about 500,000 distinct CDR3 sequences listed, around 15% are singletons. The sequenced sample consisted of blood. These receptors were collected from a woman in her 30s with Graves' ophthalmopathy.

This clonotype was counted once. The CDR3 DNA reads as TGTGCCAGCAGCTATACTAGCGGGAGTGGGGATCACCCCAACAATGAGCAGTTCTTC. Translating it yields CASSYTSGSGDHPNNEQFF. This chain links TRBV7-2 with TRBJ2-1, with TRBD2 matching 11 bases. The ends lost 4 bases at V and 5 bases at J; junction bases unmatched: 16. The V gene's germline CDR1 is SGHTA and CDR2 FQGNSA. This CDR3 comprises 19 residues.

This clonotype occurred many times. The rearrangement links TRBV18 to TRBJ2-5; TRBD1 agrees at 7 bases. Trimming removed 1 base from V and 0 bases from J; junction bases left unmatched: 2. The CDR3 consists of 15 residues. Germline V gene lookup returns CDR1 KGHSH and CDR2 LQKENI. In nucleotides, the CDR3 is TGTGCCAGCTCACCACGGACAGGTTACCAAGAGACCCAGTACTTC. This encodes CASSPRTGYQETQYF.

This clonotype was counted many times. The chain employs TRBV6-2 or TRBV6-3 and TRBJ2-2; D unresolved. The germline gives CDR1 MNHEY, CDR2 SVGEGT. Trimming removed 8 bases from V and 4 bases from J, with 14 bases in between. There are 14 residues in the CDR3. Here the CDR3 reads CASCKDSGTGELFF. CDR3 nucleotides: TGTGCCAGCTGTAAAGATTCGGGCACCGGGGAGCTGTTTTTT.

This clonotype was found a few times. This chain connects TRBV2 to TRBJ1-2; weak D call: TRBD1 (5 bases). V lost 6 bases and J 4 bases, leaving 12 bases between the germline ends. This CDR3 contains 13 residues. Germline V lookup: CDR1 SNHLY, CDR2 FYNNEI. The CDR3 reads CASRAGPGYGYTF. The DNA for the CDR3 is TGTGCCAGCAGAGCGGGACCAGGCTATGGCTACACCTTC.

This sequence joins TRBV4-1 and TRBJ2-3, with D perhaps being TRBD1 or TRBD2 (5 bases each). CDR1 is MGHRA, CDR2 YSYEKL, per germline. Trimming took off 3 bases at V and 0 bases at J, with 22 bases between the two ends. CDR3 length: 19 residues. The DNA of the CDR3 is TGCGCCAGCAGCCACAGCCGGGACCCCTGGTTGACTAGCACAGATACGCAGTATTTT. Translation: CASSHSRDPWLTSTDTQYF.

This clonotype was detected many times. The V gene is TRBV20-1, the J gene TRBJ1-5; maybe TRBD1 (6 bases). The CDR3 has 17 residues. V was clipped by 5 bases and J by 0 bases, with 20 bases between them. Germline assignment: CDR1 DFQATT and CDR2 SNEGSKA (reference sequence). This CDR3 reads CSARKPRTDLSNQPQHF. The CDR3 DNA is TGCAGTGCTCGTAAGCCTAGGACAGATCTTAGCAATCAGCCCCAGCATTTT.

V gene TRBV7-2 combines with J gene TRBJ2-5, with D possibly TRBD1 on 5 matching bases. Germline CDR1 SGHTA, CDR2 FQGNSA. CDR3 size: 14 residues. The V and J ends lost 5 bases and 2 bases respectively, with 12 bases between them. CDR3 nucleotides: TGTGCCAGCAGCCGTGACAGCGATCAAGAGACCCAGTACTTC. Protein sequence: CASSRDSDQETQYF.

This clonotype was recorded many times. The CDR3 spells CASKRESSYNEQFF. The CDR3 coding sequence is TGTGCCAGTAAGCGGGAGAGCTCCTACAATGAGCAGTTCTTC. The chain links TRBV2 to TRBJ2-1; TRBD2 agrees at 8 bases. The ends lost 9 bases at V and 0 bases at J; junction bases unmatched: 4. CDR1 SNHLY and CDR2 FYNNEI come from the germline V gene. The CDR3 sequence is 14 residues long.

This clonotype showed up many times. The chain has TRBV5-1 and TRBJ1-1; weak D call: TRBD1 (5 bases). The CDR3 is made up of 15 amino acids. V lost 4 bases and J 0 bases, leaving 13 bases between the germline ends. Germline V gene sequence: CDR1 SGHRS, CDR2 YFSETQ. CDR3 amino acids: CASSARDGLNTEAFF. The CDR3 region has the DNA TGCGCCAGCAGCGCCCGGGACGGACTGAACACTGAAGCTTTCTTT.

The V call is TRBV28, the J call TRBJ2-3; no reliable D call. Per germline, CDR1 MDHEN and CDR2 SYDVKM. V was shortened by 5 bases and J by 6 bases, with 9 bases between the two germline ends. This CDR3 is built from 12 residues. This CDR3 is CASSHIPDTQYF. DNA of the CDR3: TGTGCCAGCAGTCACATTCCCGATACGCAGTATTTT. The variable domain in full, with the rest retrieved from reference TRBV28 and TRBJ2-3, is DVKVTQSSRYLVKRTGEKVFLECVQDMDHENMFWYRQDPGLGLRLIYFSYDVKMKEKGDIPEGYSVSREKKERFSLILESASTNQTSMYLCASSHIPDTQYFGPGTRLTVL.

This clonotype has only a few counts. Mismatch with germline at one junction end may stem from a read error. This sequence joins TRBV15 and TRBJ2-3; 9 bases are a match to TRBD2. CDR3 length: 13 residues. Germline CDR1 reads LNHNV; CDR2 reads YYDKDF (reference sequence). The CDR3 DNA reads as TGTGGGACTAGCGTAGTTAGCACAGATACGCAGTGTTTT. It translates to CGTSVVSTDTQCF.

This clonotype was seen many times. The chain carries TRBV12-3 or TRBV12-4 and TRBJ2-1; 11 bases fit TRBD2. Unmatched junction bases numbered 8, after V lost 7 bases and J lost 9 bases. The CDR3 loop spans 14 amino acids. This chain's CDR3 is CASTRLAGNGEQFF. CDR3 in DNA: TGTGCCAGCACGAGACTAGCGGGAAATGGTGAGCAGTTCTTC.

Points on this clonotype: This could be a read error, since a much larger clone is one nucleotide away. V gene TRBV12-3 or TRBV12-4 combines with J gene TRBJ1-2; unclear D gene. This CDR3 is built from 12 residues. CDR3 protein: CVSSLGVAGYTF. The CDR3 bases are TGTGTCAGCAGTTTGGGCGTGGCTGGCTACACCTTC.

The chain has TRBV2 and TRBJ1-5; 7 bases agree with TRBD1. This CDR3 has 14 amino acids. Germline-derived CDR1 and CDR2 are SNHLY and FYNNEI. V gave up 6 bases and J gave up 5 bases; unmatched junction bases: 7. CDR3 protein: CASRRDRGHQPQHF. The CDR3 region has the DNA TGTGCCAGCAGGAGGGATAGGGGGCATCAGCCCCAGCATTTT.

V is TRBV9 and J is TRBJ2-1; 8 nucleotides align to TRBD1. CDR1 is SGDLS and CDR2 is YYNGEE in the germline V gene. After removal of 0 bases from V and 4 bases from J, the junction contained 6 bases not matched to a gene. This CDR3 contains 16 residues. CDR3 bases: TGTGCCAGCAGCGTAGTTGGCAGGGGGCTATACAATGAGCAGTTCTTC. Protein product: CASSVVGRGLYNEQFF. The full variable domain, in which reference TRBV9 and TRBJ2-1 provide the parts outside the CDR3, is DSGVTQTPKHLITATGQRVTLRCSPRSGDLSVYWYQQSLDQGLQFLIQYYNGEERAKGNILERFSAQQFPDLHSELNLSSLELGDSALYFCASSVVGRGLYNEQFFGPGTRLTVL.

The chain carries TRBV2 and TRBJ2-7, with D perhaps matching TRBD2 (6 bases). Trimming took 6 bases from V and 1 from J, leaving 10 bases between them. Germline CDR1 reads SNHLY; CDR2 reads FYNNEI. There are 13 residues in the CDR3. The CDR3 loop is CASRRDLSYEQYF. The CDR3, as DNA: TGTGCCAGCAGGCGGGATCTTTCCTACGAGCAGTACTTC.

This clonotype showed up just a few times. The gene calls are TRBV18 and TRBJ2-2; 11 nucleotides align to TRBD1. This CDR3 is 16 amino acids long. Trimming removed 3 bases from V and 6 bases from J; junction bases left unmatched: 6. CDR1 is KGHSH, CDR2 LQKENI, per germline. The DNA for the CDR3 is TGTGCCAGCTCACCGAGGGACAGGGGGATGGCCGGGGAGCTGTTTTTT. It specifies CASSPRDRGMAGELFF. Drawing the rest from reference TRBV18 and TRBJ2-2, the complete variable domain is NAGVMQNPRHLVRRRGQEARLRCSPMKGHSHVYWYRQLPEEGLKFMVYLQKENIIDESGMPKERFSAEFPKEGPSILRIQQVVRGDSAAYFCASSPRDRGMAGELFFGEGSRLTVL.

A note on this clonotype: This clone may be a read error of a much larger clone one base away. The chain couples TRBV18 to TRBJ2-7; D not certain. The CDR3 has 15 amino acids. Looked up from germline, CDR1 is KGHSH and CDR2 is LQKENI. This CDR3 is CASAPPWDSSYEQYF. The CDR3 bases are TGTGCCAGCGCACCACCGTGGGATAGCTCCTACGAGCAGTACTTC.

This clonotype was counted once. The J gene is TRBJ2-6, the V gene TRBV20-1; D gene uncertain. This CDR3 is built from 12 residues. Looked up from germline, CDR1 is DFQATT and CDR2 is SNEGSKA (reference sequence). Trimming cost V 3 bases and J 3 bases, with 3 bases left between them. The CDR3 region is CSASYGANVLTF. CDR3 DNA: TGCAGTGCTAGCTATGGGGCCAACGTCCTGACTTTC.

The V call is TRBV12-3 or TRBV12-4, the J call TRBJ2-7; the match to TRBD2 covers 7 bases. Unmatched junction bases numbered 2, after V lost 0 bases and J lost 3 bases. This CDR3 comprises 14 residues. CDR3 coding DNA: TGTGCCAGCAGTTTAGCGCCTAGCGGCTACGAGCAGTACTTC. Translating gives CASSLAPSGYEQYF.

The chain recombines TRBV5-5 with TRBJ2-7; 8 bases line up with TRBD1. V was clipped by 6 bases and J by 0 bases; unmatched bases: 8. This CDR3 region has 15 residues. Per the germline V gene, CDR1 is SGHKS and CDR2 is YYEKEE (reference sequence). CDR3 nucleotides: TGTGCCAGCACCCGGGGGACAGGAGTCTCCTACGAGCAGTACTTC. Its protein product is CASTRGTGVSYEQYF.

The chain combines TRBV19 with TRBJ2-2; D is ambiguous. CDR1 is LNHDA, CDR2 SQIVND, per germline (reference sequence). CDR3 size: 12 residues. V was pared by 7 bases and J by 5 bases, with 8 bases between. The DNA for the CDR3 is TGTGCCAGTAATAGGTTTACCGGGGAGCTGTTTTTT. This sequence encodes CASNRFTGELFF. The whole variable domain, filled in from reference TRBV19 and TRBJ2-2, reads DGGITQSPKYLFRKEGQNVTLSCEQNLNHDAMYWYRQDPGQGLRLIYYSQIVNDFQKGDIAEGYSVSREKKESFPLTVTSAQKNPTAFYLCASNRFTGELFFGEGSRLTVL.

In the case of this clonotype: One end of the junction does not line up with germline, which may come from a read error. This CDR3 is CASSPEQGAVTEALF. The CDR3 DNA sequence: TGTGCCAGCTCACCAGAGCAGGGGGCTGTCACTGAAGCTCTCTTT. This chain links TRBV18 with TRBJ1-1, with 8 bases aligning to TRBD1. Germline values: CDR1 KGHSH, CDR2 LQKENI. The CDR3 covers 15 residues. Full variable domain (missing parts from reference TRBV18 and TRBJ1-1): NAGVMQNPRHLVRRRGQEARLRCSPMKGHSHVYWYRQLPEEGLKFMVYLQKENIIDESGMPKERFSAEFPKEGPSILRIQQVVRGDSAAYFCASSPEQGAVTEALFGQGTRLTVV.

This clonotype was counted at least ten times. The CDR3 sequence: CASSPRGDPDTQYF. The CDR3, as DNA: TGCGCCAGCAGCCCTCGAGGGGACCCAGATACGCAGTATTTT. This chain links TRBV5-1 with TRBJ2-3; the D call may be TRBD1 or TRBD2 (5 bases each). CDR1 SGHRS and CDR2 YFSETQ come from the germline V gene. CDR3 size: 14 residues. Trimming cost V 4 bases and J 4 bases, with 13 bases left between them.

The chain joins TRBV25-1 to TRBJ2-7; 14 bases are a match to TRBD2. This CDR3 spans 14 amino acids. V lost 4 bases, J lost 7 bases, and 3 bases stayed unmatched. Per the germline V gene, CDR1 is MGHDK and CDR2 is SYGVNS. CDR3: CASSGGTSGSEQYF. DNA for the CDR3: TGTGCCAGCAGTGGGGGGACTAGCGGGAGTGAGCAGTACTTC.

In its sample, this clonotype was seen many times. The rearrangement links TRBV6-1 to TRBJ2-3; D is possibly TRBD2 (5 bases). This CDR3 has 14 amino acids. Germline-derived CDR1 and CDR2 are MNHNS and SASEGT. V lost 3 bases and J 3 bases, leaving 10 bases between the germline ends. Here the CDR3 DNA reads TGTGCCAGCAGTGATAGCGCGATGACAGATACGCAGTATTTT. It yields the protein CASSDSAMTDTQYF.

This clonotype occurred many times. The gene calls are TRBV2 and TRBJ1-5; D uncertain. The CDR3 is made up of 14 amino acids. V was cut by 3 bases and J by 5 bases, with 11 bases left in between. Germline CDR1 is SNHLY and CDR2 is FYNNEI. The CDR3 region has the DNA TGTGCCAGCAGTGAGCGGGAAACAGATCAGCCCCAGCATTTT. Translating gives CASSERETDQPQHF. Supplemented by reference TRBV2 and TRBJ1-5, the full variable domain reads EPEVTQTPSHQVTQMGQEVILRCVPISNHLYFYWYRQILGQKVEFLVSFYNNEISEKSEIFDDQFSVERPDGSNFTLKIRSTKLEDSAMYFCASSERETDQPQHFGDGTRLSIL.